The 22 T cell receptor beta chains below all came from one sample that was sequenced in a study of blood T cell repertoires in COVID-19. Sequencing was performed with immunoSEQ multiplex PCR; in TCRdb, only in-frame clones are kept and a portion is missing. The sample records approximately 300,000 clones, roughly 90% being singletons. Sequenced sample: peripheral blood. All receptors come from a woman in her 30s with COVID-19, enrolled during active disease.

This clone has a single count. The chain has TRBV5-5 and TRBJ1-2, with 7 bases matching TRBD1. Losses at the gene ends were 4 bases for V and 5 bases for J; bases not matched to a gene: 5. This CDR3 is 13 amino acids long. Looked up from germline, CDR1 is SGHKS and CDR2 is YYEKEE (reference sequence). This CDR3 is CASSRDSNYGYTF. CDR3 DNA: TGTGCCAGCAGCCGGGACAGCAATTATGGCTACACCTTC.

This clone was recorded a few times. The chain couples TRBV3-1 (or the pseudogene TRBV3-2) to TRBJ2-5, with TRBD2 matching over 15 bases. The CDR3 loop spans 19 amino acids. The V segment lost 0 bases and the J segment 4 bases; nucleotides outside the gene matches: 9. The V gene's germline CDR1 is LGHDT and CDR2 YNNKEL (reference sequence). CDR3 sequence (DNA): TGTGCCAGCAGCCAAGAGGGCGGGACTAGCGGGAGGTCAGGAGAGACCCAGTACTTC. Translation gives CASSQEGGTSGRSGETQYF.

The chain links TRBV19 to TRBJ2-1; tentatively, D is TRBD2 (5 bases). V was shortened by 3 bases and J by 5 bases, with 17 bases between the two germline ends. The CDR3 is made up of 16 amino acids. CDR1 and CDR2 from the germline V gene are LNHDA and SQIVND (reference sequence). The CDR3 sequence: CASSISGARRHNEQFF. The CDR3 DNA follows: TGTGCCAGTAGTATCAGCGGCGCGCGGAGGCACAATGAGCAGTTCTTC.

The chain carries TRBV16 and TRBJ2-7, with a tentative D call TRBD1 (6 bases). This CDR3 comprises 14 residues. Germline V lookup: CDR1 KGHSY, CDR2 FQNENV. V lost 3 bases, J lost 1 base, and 10 bases lay in between. The CDR3 here is CASSQTTGSYEQYF. The CDR3 DNA sequence: TGTGCCAGCAGCCAGACGACAGGTTCCTACGAGCAGTACTTC.

The V call is TRBV6-5, the J call TRBJ2-7; D possibly corresponds to TRBD2 (5 bases). There are 12 residues in the CDR3. Germline loops: CDR1 MNHEY, CDR2 SVGAGI. V was cut by 6 bases and J by 0 bases, with 6 bases left in between. The CDR3 loop is CASRGDSYEQYF. The DNA of the CDR3 is TGTGCCAGCAGGGGAGACTCCTACGAGCAGTACTTC.

The gene calls are TRBV6-2 or TRBV6-3 and TRBJ2-7; a possible D gene is TRBD1 (6 bases). The germline V gene encodes CDR1 MNHEY and CDR2 SVGEGT. The length of the CDR3 is 17 residues. V gave up 0 bases and J gave up 3 bases, with 18 bases separating them. The CDR3 DNA reads TGTGCCAGCAGTTACTCGGCCCCGGGACACCCCCGCTACGAGCAGTACTTC. The encoded protein is CASSYSAPGHPRYEQYF.

The chain links TRBV27 to TRBJ2-1; TRBD2 agrees at 15 bases. The CDR3 is 15 amino acids. The germline CDR1 and CDR2 sequences are MNHEY and SMNVEV (reference sequence). The ends lost 8 bases at V and 7 bases at J; junction bases unmatched: 6. CDR3 DNA: TGTGCCAGCCGAGGACTAGCGGGAGGGGAGAATGAGCAGTTCTTC. It encodes CASRGLAGGENEQFF.

The chain links TRBV23-1 to TRBJ1-5; no definite D call. TRBV23-1 is classed as an ORF, of uncertain function. Deletions cut 2 bases from V and 0 bases from J, with 23 bases between. The CDR3 has 20 amino acids. The CDR3 DNA reads as TGCGCCAGCAGTCAACCCATAACGGCGATCGGGGAAAATAGCAATCAGCCCCAGCATTTT. It codes for CASSQPITAIGENSNQPQHF.

V is TRBV28 and J is TRBJ1-6, with 8 bases matching TRBD1. The V gene's germline CDR1 is MDHEN and CDR2 SYDVKM. There are 16 residues in the CDR3. The trim removed 1 base at V and 7 bases at J, leaving 6 bases unmatched. DNA of the CDR3: TGTGCCAGCAGTTTATATCAGGGGGCGGGCAATTCACCCCTCCACTTT. Its protein is CASSLYQGAGNSPLHF.

The chain carries TRBV28 and TRBJ2-1, with unresolved D. The CDR3 contains 14 residues. The V and J ends lost 6 bases and 7 bases respectively, with 16 bases between them. Looked up from germline, CDR1 is MDHEN and CDR2 is SYDVKM. CDR3 sequence (DNA): TGTGCCAGCAGCCCCCTCGTACACCGAAATGAGCAGTTCTTC. Protein product: CASSPLVHRNEQFF.

The rearrangement uses TRBV28 and TRBJ1-6; D not resolved. Germline V lookup: CDR1 MDHEN, CDR2 SYDVKM. The V end lost 6 bases, the J end lost 7 bases, and 16 bases lay between the germline ends. This CDR3 has 15 amino acids. The CDR3 spells CASSLGEIVNSPLHF. CDR3 in DNA: TGTGCCAGCAGCCTGGGCGAGATAGTAAATTCACCCCTCCACTTT.

The V gene is TRBV23-1, the J gene TRBJ2-2, with unresolved D. TRBV23-1 is reported as an ORF; its role is uncertain. The CDR3 sequence is 14 residues long. Trimming took 7 bases from V and 3 from J, leaving 12 bases between them. The CDR3 here is CASITFLHTGELFF. The CDR3 DNA reads TGCGCCAGCATTACTTTTTTACACACCGGGGAGCTGTTTTTT.

This clone showed up just once. The genes are TRBV6-1 and TRBJ1-4; TRBD1 agrees at 11 bases. The CDR3 contains 15 residues. V shed 3 bases, J shed 7 bases, and the junction held 4 bases outside the gene matches. Germline CDR1 is MNHNS and CDR2 is SASEGT. CDR3 sequence reads: CASSDRDRGSEKLFF. The CDR3 DNA reads as TGTGCCAGCAGTGACCGGGACAGGGGGTCTGAAAAACTGTTTTTT.

This clone was seen a few times. The chain couples TRBV28 to TRBJ2-7; D ambiguous. CDR1 and CDR2 (germline): MDHEN, SYDVKM. This CDR3 has 13 residues. Trimming pared 7 bases from V and 2 bases from J, leaving 12 bases between. The CDR3 DNA reads TGTGCCAGCACCTCAGTTGGAGCCTACGAGCAGTACTTC. It is translated as CASTSVGAYEQYF. Together with reference TRBV28 and TRBJ2-7, the CDR3 gives the full variable domain: DVKVTQSSRYLVKRTGEKVFLECVQDMDHENMFWYRQDPGLGLRLIYFSYDVKMKEKGDIPEGYSVSREKKERFSLILESASTNQTSMYLCASTSVGAYEQYFGPGTRLTVT.

The V and J genes are TRBV5-4 and TRBJ1-2; 9 bases line up with TRBD1. Germline lookup yields CDR1 SGHNT and CDR2 YYREEE (reference sequence). The CDR3 runs 15 residues. The junction had 6 bases not matched to a gene; V was cut back by 4 bases and J by 2 bases. This CDR3 is CASSPGQGPNYGYTF. CDR3 DNA: TGTGCCAGCAGCCCCGGACAGGGGCCAAACTATGGCTACACCTTC. Using reference TRBV5-4 and TRBJ1-2 for the parts outside the CDR3, the full variable domain is ETGVTQSPTHLIKTRGQQVTLRCSSQSGHNTVSWYQQALGQGPQFIFQYYREEENGRGNFPPRFSGLQFPNYSSELNVNALELDDSALYLCASSPGQGPNYGYTFGSGTRLTVV.

The gene calls are TRBV21-1 and TRBJ1-5; the table gives TRBD1 as D, unverified against the DNA. TRBV21-1 is recorded as a pseudogene. The CDR3 covers 18 residues. CDR3 sequence (DNA): TGTGCCAGCAGCGCTCAGCACCAGGGGGTGGTTAGCAATCAGCCCCAGCATTTT. It yields the protein CASSAQHQGVVSNQPQHF.

The CDR3 sequence is CASSSPTSSQETQYF. CDR3 DNA sequence: TGCGCCAGCAGCTCCCCCACTAGTTCCCAAGAGACCCAGTACTTC. This chain joins TRBV5-1 and TRBJ2-5; D might be TRBD2 (5 bases). The CDR3 has 15 amino acids. V lost 3 bases and J lost 1, with 13 bases in between. CDR1 is SGHRS and CDR2 is YFSETQ in the germline V gene.

This chain uses TRBV12-3 or TRBV12-4 with TRBJ2-3; D is perhaps TRBD2 (5 bases). Trimming left V 4 bases short and J 6 bases short, with 8 bases between. This CDR3 has 12 amino acids. The CDR3 sequence is CASSSSGDTQYF. CDR3 in DNA: TGTGCCAGCAGTTCCTCGGGGGATACGCAGTATTTT.

The CDR3 loop is CASRTSGQAYEQYF. The CDR3 DNA reads as TGTGCCAGCAGGACCAGCGGACAGGCCTACGAGCAGTACTTC. The chain uses TRBV7-8 and TRBJ2-7; 7 bases align to TRBD1. V was pared by 6 bases and J by 2 bases, with 7 bases of the junction left unmatched. The CDR3 contains 14 residues. CDR1 and CDR2 (germline): SGHVS, FQNEAQ.

The V and J genes are TRBV29-1 and TRBJ2-7, with 10 bases lining up with TRBD2. The CDR3 contains 13 residues. Germline CDR1 reads SQVTM; CDR2 reads ANQGSEA. Trimming at V came to 6 bases and at J to 1 base, leaving 3 bases not matched to a gene. The CDR3 here is CSVRTSGSYEQYF. The DNA of the CDR3 is TGCAGCGTCCGGACTAGCGGTTCCTACGAGCAGTACTTC.

The chain recombines TRBV7-8 with TRBJ2-2; D perhaps matches TRBD2 (6 bases). The CDR3 consists of 14 residues. The V gene lost 3 bases and the J gene lost 1 base, with 6 bases spanning the gap. Germline V gene data show CDR1 as SGHVS and CDR2 as FQNEAQ. CDR3 nucleotide sequence: TGTGCCAGCAGCTTGGGGGGGAACACCGGGGAGCTGTTTTTT. Protein product: CASSLGGNTGELFF.

The rearrangement uses TRBV6-5 and TRBJ2-3, with no clear D. In germline, CDR1 is MNHEY, CDR2 SVGAGI. Trimming left V 8 bases short and J 2 bases short, with 5 bases between. This CDR3 comprises 11 residues. DNA for the CDR3: TGTGCCAGCGGAGTCACAGATACGCAGTATTTT. Amino acid sequence: CASGVTDTQYF.